A selection of T cell receptor beta chains follows, all from one sample in a study of graft-versus-host responses after intestinal transplantation. The data were produced by immunoSEQ multiplex PCR, yet TCRdb's version contains in-frame clones alone and is incomplete. The data show roughly 56,000 clones, about 90% seen once. This specimen was PBMCs, taken 118 to 130 days after intestinal transplantation. These receptors were taken from a human patient who received an intestinal transplant, so some T cells may come from the graft donor. The CDR3 runs from the conserved cysteine through the conserved F or W. D genes are given only for firm matches. Clone size is shown for a subset of rows, as once, few, many or a class of expanded clone.

j_call	v_call	d_call	clone_size	cdr3_nt	cdr3_aa
TRBJ2-1	TRBV19	TRBD2	.	TGTGCCAGTAGGCGGGAGGGCCTCAATGAGCAGTTCTTC	CASRREGLNEQFF
TRBJ2-5	TRBV4-2	.	.	TGTGCCAGCAGCCAGGTTAGGAATGGTATCGGGGAGACCCAGTACTTC	CASSQVRNGIGETQYF
TRBJ2-3	TRBV11-2	.	.	TGTGCCAGCAGCTTAGACCTCACAGATACGCAGTATTTT	CASSLDLTDTQYF
TRBJ1-4	TRBV19	.	.	TGTGCCAGTAGTATCGGCCAGACAACTAATGAAAAACTGTTTTTT	CASSIGQTTNEKLFF
TRBJ2-1	TRBV6-5	.	.	TGTGCCAGCAGACCCTCAGGAAACTCCTACAATGAGCAGTTCTTC	CASRPSGNSYNEQFF
TRBJ2-3	TRBV5-1	TRBD2	.	TGCGCCAGCAGCTTAGAGGTAGCGGGGGCCACAGATACGCAGTATTTT	CASSLEVAGATDTQYF
TRBJ2-7	TRBV7-9	TRBD1	.	TGTGCCAGCAGCTCGGGACAGGGGCTTAATGAGCAGTACTTC	CASSSGQGLNEQYF
TRBJ1-1	TRBV2	.	.	TGTGCCAGCAGTGAACCGGTGGCAGGGGTCGATGAAGCTTTCTTT	CASSEPVAGVDEAFF
TRBJ2-3	TRBV5-1	.	.	TGCGCCAGCAGCTTGGAGGGCAGGCTTAGCACAGATACGCAGTATTTT	CASSLEGRLSTDTQYF
TRBJ1-2	TRBV30	.	.	TGTGCCTGGAGCGGCGGAAACTATGGCTACACCTTC	CAWSGGNYGYTF
TRBJ1-2	TRBV30	.	once	TGTGCCTGGGATAGGAGGGGGAAAGGGTATGGCTACACCTTC	CAWDRRGKGYGYTF
TRBJ2-7	TRBV28	.	.	TGTGCCAGCAGTTTATCGGGGACCCTAATTTACGAGCAGTACTTC	CASSLSGTLIYEQYF
TRBJ1-2	TRBV7-9	TRBD1	.	TGTGCCAGCAGCTTGGGGACAGGGCATTATGGCTACACCTTC	CASSLGTGHYGYTF
TRBJ2-3	TRBV9	.	.	TGTGCCAGCAGGTCAAGAGGGTCTCGCACAGATACGCAGTATTTT	CASRSRGSRTDTQYF
TRBJ2-7	TRBV28	.	.	TGTGCCAGCAGTTTAGGGCTGTACGAGCAGTACTTC	CASSLGLYEQYF
TRBJ1-2	TRBV6-1	.	.	TGTGCCAGCAGTGAAGTAGGGGCGCAGGGCTATGGCTACACCTTC	CASSEVGAQGYGYTF
TRBJ2-7	TRBV27	TRBD1	.	TGTGCCAGCAGTTTTAGGGGACAGGGCTACGAGCAGTACTTC	CASSFRGQGYEQYF
TRBJ2-1	TRBV5-1	TRBD2	.	TGCGCCAGCGGACTAGCGGGAGACTCCTACAATGAGCAGTTCTTC	CASGLAGDSYNEQFF
TRBJ2-1	TRBV19	.	.	TGTGCCAGTAGGGGGGCTGGGGGGCCATACAATGAGCAGTTCTTC	CASRGAGGPYNEQFF
TRBJ2-7	TRBV4-1	.	.	TGCGCCAGCAGCCACCTTACTCCAACCTACGAGCAGTACTTC	CASSHLTPTYEQYF
TRBJ2-5	TRBV5-4	TRBD2	.	TGTGCCAGCAGCTTTGGGTCGGCGGGAGGGAGAGGAGAGACCCAGTACTTC	CASSFGSAGGRGETQYF
TRBJ2-7	TRBV5-8	.	.	TGTGCCAGCAGCTTGGGGACAGCCTTTGGGGAGCAGTACTTC	CASSLGTAFGEQYF
TRBJ2-7	TRBV27	TRBD2	.	TGTGCCAGCAGTTCCCGACTAGCGGGAGGGCCTCGGAACGAGCAGTACTTC	CASSSRLAGGPRNEQYF
TRBJ2-1	TRBV7-3	TRBD2	.	TGTGCCAGCAGCTTAGAGCTAGCGGTACACTCCTACAATGAGCAGTTCTTC	CASSLELAVHSYNEQFF
TRBJ1-5	TRBV19	.	.	TGTGCCAGTAGTAGACCGGATAGGTCGCCCCAGCATTTT	CASSRPDRSPQHF
TRBJ1-6	TRBV27	.	.	TGTGCCAGCAGTTCCCTGGGGGCGAATTCACCCCTCCACTTT	CASSSLGANSPLHF
TRBJ1-2	TRBV28	.	.	TGTGCCAGCAGCGAAGCTAGGTTCTATGGCTACACCTTC	CASSEARFYGYTF
TRBJ2-5	TRBV5-4	TRBD1	.	TGTGCCAGCAGCTTGACAGGACAGGGGATTCGCCAAGAGACCCAGTACTTC	CASSLTGQGIRQETQYF
TRBJ2-7	TRBV7-8	.	once	TGTGCCAGCAGCAATATTGGTGACCGTGGGACCCGCGTCGGGCAGTACTTC	CASSNIGDRGTRVGQYF
TRBJ2-7	TRBV7-9	.	.	TGTGCCAGCAGCGCCGGGACTGAGAGCTCCTACGAGCAGTACTTC	CASSAGTESSYEQYF
TRBJ2-1	TRBV7-2	TRBD2	.	TGTGCCAGCAGCGAGGGAATAGCGGGAGGTTTCTACAATGAGCAGTTCTTC	CASSEGIAGGFYNEQFF
TRBJ1-2	TRBV6-1	TRBD1	.	TGTGCCAGCAGTCCACAGGGGGCGAACTATGGCTACACCTTC	CASSPQGANYGYTF
TRBJ1-2	TRBV14	.	.	TGTGCCAGCAGCCAAGTCGCTCTTGGTGGCTACACCTTC	CASSQVALGGYTF
TRBJ2-7	TRBV21-1	.	.	TGTGCCAGCAGCAACCGAAAGGACCGGGACAGGCCGGTACCCTACGAGCAGTACTTC	CASSNRKDRDRPVPYEQYF
TRBJ2-3	TRBV28	TRBD2	.	TGTGCCAGCAGTTATCCCTCCCTAGCGGGAGATCCCGATACGCAGTATTTT	CASSYPSLAGDPDTQYF
TRBJ2-5	TRBV9	TRBD2	.	TGTGCCAGCAGCTCCGGGACTAGCGTGAATGGCTGGGCCCAAGAGACCCAGTACTTC	CASSSGTSVNGWAQETQYF
TRBJ1-1	TRBV18	.	.	TGTGCCAGCTCACCGCAGGGAAACACTGAAGCTTTCTTT	CASSPQGNTEAFF
TRBJ2-3	TRBV7-6	TRBD2	.	TGTGCCAGCAGTGGACTAGCGGCCCCAGATACGCAGTATTTT	CASSGLAAPDTQYF
TRBJ1-1	TRBV7-9	.	.	TGTGCCAGCAGCTTAGGGACTTATGGTGAAGCTTTCTTT	CASSLGTYGEAFF
TRBJ2-5	TRBV28	.	.	TGTGCCAGCAGTTTAGTCACGGAAGAGACCCAGTACTTC	CASSLVTEETQYF